The rows below give T cell receptor beta chains drawn from one sample of a study of T cells after yellow fever vaccination. One entry per CDR3 protein, called by TCRdb with MiXCR from the 5' RACE reads. The data contain over 110,000 distinct CDR3 sequences, less than 9.5% of them singletons. Sequencing used CD4+ T cells sorted from PBMCs, obtained 5 days after the yellow fever booster vaccination. These receptors all stem from a man aged 30 to 45 who received the YFV17D yellow fever vaccine. CDR3s include the opening cysteine and the closing phenylalanine or tryptophan. D genes are given only for firm matches. Clone size appears in some rows only: once, few, many, or a class for an expanded clone.

. TRBJ1-6 TRBV12-3/TRBV12-4 . CASSFDPFTLHF TGTGCCAGCAGTTTCGACCCTTTCACCCTCCACTTT
. TRBJ2-5 TRBV20-1 many CSAKDKTQETQYF TGCAGTGCTAAAGACAAAACCCAAGAGACCCAGTACTTC
. TRBJ2-5 TRBV20-1 many CSARDIRAVQVETQYF TGCAGTGCTAGAGATATCAGGGCGGTCCAAGTCGAGACCCAGTACTTC
. TRBJ1-4 TRBV9 . CASSVGQTNEKLFF TGTGCCAGCAGCGTAGGACAGACTAATGAAAAACTGTTTTTT
. TRBJ2-1 TRBV24-1 many CATSETPWNEQFF TGTGCCACCAGTGAAACTCCTTGGAATGAGCAGTTCTTC
. TRBJ1-3 TRBV5-1 . CASSLGISGNTIYF TGCGCCAGCAGCTTGGGCATATCTGGAAACACCATATATTTT
. TRBJ2-1 TRBV3-1 . CASSRRLLSYNEQFF TGTGCCAGCAGCCGTAGACTCCTCTCCTACAATGAGCAGTTCTTC
TRBD1 TRBJ2-3 TRBV5-1 many CASSFQGARDTQYF TGCGCCAGCAGCTTTCAGGGGGCTCGAGATACGCAGTATTTT
. TRBJ2-7 TRBV28 many CASNGNYEQYF TGTGCCAGCAACGGGAATTACGAGCAGTACTTC
. TRBJ2-3 TRBV18 many CASSPGSTDTQYF TGCGCCAGCAGCCCGGGCAGCACAGATACGCAGTATTTT
. TRBJ2-7 TRBV12-3/TRBV12-4 many CASSLTGALEQYF TGTGCCAGCAGTTTAACTGGAGCGCTCGAGCAGTACTTC
TRBD2 TRBJ2-7 TRBV12-3/TRBV12-4 many CASSPRLADSYEQYF TGTGCCAGCAGCCCCCGACTAGCGGACTCCTACGAGCAGTACTTC
TRBD2 TRBJ2-3 TRBV5-6 many CASSLGTSPRETDTQYF TGTGCCAGCAGCTTGGGGACTAGCCCCCGGGAGACAGATACGCAGTATTTT
TRBD1 TRBJ2-6 TRBV24-1 many CATSDPRTGNTGANVLTF TGTGCCACCAGTGATCCCAGGACAGGCAACACTGGGGCCAACGTCCTGACTTTC
. TRBJ2-3 TRBV11-2 once CASSLDWADTQYF TGTGCCAGCAGCTTGGACTGGGCAGATACGCAGTATTTT
TRBD2 TRBJ2-1 TRBV27 many CASISSAGWRGNEQFF TGTGCCAGCATAAGTTCAGCGGGATGGAGAGGCAATGAGCAGTTCTTC
TRBD2 TRBJ2-1 TRBV5-5 many CASSLVRGGSLNEQFF TGTGCCAGCAGCTTGGTTCGGGGGGGCTCTTTAAATGAGCAGTTCTTC
. TRBJ2-7 TRBV25-1 many CASSEGSHRDRAYEQYF TGTGCCAGCAGTGAGGGATCTCACCGGGATCGGGCCTACGAGCAGTACTTC
TRBD2 TRBJ2-1 TRBV20-1 many CSASSRELSEQFF TGCAGTGCTAGCTCGCGGGAGTTGAGTGAGCAGTTCTTC
. TRBJ2-2 TRBV5-1 many CASSFTGELFF TGCGCCAGCAGCTTCACCGGGGAGCTGTTTTTT
. TRBJ2-7 TRBV12-3/TRBV12-4 many CASSKPQGSDEQYF TGTGCCAGCAGCAAACCTCAGGGCTCCGACGAGCAGTACTTC
TRBD2 TRBJ2-2 TRBV4-2 . CASSQPLAGGDTGELFF TGTGCCAGCAGCCAACCTTTAGCGGGAGGTGACACCGGGGAGCTGTTTTTT
. TRBJ2-7 TRBV4-3 many CASSQDIFAYEQYF TGCGCCAGCAGCCAAGATATATTTGCCTACGAGCAGTACTTC
TRBD2 TRBJ2-3 TRBV20-1 many CSADGTSGRTSDTQYF TGCAGTGCTGATGGGACTAGCGGGAGAACTTCAGATACGCAGTATTTT
. TRBJ2-7 TRBV20-1 many CSARDPRGHEQYF TGCAGTGCTAGAGATCCCAGGGGCCACGAGCAGTACTTC
. TRBJ2-2 TRBV30 many CAWSVEAPGELFF TGTGCCTGGAGTGTAGAGGCCCCCGGGGAGCTGTTTTTT
. TRBJ2-1 TRBV6-2/TRBV6-3 . CASTLGGYNEQFF TGTGCCAGCACCCTCGGGGGCTACAATGAGCAGTTCTTC
TRBD2 TRBJ2-5 TRBV12-3/TRBV12-4 . CASSLIAGGETQYF TGTGCCAGCAGTTTAATAGCGGGAGGAGAGACCCAGTACTTC
. TRBJ2-7 TRBV7-2 many CASQLGRRASAYEQYF TGTGCCAGCCAACTCGGGCGGAGGGCCAGTGCCTACGAGCAGTACTTC
. TRBJ2-7 TRBV7-8 many CASSQSRTPGSYEQYF TGTGCCAGCAGCCAGAGTCGAACACCTGGCTCCTACGAGCAGTACTTC
TRBD2 TRBJ2-1 TRBV7-9 . CASSRIAGATYNEQFF TGTGCCAGCAGCCGAATAGCGGGGGCCACCTACAATGAGCAGTTCTTC
. TRBJ2-3 TRBV6-2/TRBV6-3 many CASTPPGTDTQYF TGTGCCAGCACCCCCCCGGGGACAGATACGCAGTATTTT
TRBD1 TRBJ1-1 TRBV20-1 many CSARETGPGTEAFF TGCAGTGCTAGAGAGACAGGGCCGGGCACTGAAGCTTTCTTT
TRBD1 TRBJ2-2 TRBV20-1 . CSALDRAGELFF TGCAGTGCCTTGGACAGGGCCGGGGAGCTGTTTTTT
. TRBJ2-1 TRBV5-1 many CASSWADNEQFF TGCGCCAGCAGCTGGGCAGACAATGAGCAGTTCTTC